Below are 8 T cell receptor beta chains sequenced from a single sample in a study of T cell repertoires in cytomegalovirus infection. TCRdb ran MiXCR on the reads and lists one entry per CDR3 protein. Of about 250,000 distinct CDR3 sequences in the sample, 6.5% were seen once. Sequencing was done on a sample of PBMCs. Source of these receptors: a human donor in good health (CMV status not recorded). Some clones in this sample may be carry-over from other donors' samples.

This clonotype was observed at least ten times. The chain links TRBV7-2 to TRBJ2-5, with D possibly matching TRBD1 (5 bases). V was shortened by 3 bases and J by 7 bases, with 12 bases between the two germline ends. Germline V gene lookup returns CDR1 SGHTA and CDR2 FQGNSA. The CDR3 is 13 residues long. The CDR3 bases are TGTGCCAGCAGCTTCAGGACATCGGGGACCCAGTACTTC. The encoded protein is CASSFRTSGTQYF.

As DNA, the CDR3 is TGTGCCAGCTCACCATATTCCGGGGAGTTTGCTAACTATGGCTACACCTTC. It encodes CASSPYSGEFANYGYTF. This sequence joins TRBV18 and TRBJ1-2; D gene unclear. The ends were cut back, 2 bases at V and 0 bases at J, with 16 bases in the middle. The CDR3 covers 17 residues. Germline loops: CDR1 KGHSH, CDR2 LQKENI.

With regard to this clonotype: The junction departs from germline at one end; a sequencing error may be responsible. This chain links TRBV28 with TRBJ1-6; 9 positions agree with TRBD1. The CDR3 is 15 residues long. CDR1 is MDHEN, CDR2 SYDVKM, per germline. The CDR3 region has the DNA TGTGCCAACAGTTTCCCTGGGACAGGGTATACACCCCTCCACTTT. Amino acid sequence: CANSFPGTGYTPLHF.

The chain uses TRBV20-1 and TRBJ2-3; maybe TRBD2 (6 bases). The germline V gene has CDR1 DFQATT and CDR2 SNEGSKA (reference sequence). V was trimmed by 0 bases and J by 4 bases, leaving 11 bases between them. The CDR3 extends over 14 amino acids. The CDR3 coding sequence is TGCAGTGCTAGAGATGCAGGAGGGGCAGATACGCAGTATTTT. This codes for CSARDAGGADTQYF.

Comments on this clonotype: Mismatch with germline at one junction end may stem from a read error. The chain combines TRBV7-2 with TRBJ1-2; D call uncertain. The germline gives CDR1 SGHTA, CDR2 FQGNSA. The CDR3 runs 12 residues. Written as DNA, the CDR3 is TGTGCCAGCAGCTTCTACAGCTATGGCTACATCTTC. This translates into CASSFYSYGYIF.

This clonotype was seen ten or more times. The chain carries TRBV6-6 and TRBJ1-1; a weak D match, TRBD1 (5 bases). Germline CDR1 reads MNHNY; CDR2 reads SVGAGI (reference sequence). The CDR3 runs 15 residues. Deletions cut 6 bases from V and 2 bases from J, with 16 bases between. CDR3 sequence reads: CASSRPGHDNTEAFF. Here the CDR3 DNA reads TGTGCCAGCAGCCGCCCTGGACACGACAACACTGAAGCTTTCTTT.

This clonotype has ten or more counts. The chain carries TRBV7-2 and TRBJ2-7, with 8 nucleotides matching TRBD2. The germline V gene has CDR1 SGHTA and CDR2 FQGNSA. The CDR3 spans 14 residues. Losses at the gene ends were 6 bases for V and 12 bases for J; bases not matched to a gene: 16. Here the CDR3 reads CASSPGGAFLGMYF. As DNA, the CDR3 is TGTGCCAGCAGTCCCGGGGGGGCTTTCCTAGGGATGTACTTC.

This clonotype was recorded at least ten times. The CDR3 coding sequence is TGCAGTGCTAGGGTTGACGGGCGGGTGGATACGCAGTATTTT. Amino acid sequence: CSARVDGRVDTQYF. V is TRBV20-1 and J is TRBJ2-3; D perhaps matches TRBD2 (5 bases). The V end was cut by 3 bases, the J end by 6 bases, with 16 bases between. Germline CDR1 and CDR2: DFQATT and SNEGSKA (reference sequence). The CDR3 spans 14 residues.